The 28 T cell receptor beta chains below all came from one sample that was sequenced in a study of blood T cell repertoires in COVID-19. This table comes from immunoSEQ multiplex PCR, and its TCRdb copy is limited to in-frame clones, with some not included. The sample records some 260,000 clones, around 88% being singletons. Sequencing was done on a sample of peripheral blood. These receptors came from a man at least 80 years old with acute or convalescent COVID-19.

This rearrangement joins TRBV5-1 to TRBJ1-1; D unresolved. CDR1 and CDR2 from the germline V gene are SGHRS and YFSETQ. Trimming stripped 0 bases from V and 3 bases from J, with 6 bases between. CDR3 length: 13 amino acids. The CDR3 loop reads CASSLGSDTEAFF. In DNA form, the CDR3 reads TGCGCCAGCAGCTTGGGATCAGACACTGAAGCTTTCTTT.

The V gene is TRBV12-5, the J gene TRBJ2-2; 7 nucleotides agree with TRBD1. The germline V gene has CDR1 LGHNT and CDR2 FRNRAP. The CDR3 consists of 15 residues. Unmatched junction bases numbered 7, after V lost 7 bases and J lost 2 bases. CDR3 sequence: CASASGTVNTGELFF. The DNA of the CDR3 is TGTGCTAGTGCTTCAGGGACAGTCAACACCGGGGAGCTGTTTTTT.

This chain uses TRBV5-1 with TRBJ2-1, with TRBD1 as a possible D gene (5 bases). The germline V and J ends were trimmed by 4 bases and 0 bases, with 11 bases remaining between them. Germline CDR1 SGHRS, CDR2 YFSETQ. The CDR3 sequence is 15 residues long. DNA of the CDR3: TGCGCCAGCAGCCCGGACACGAGCTCCTACAATGAGCAGTTCTTC. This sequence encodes CASSPDTSSYNEQFF.

DNA of the CDR3: TGTGCCAGCAGTTCCAGCCGGGAGCTGGAGTACTTC. Translation gives CASSSSRELEYF. The chain employs TRBV6-6 and TRBJ2-7, with D possibly matching TRBD2 (6 bases). Germline loops: CDR1 MNHNY, CDR2 SVGAGI (reference sequence). With 4 bases removed from V and 11 bases from J, the gap between germline ends came to 15 bases. The CDR3 is 12 residues long.

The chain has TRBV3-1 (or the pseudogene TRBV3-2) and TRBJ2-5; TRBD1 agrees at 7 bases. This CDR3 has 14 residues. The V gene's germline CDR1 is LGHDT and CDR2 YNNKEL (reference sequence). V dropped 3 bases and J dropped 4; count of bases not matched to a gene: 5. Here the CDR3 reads CASSHRTGIETQYF. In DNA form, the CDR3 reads TGTGCCAGCAGCCACCGGACAGGTATAGAGACCCAGTACTTC.

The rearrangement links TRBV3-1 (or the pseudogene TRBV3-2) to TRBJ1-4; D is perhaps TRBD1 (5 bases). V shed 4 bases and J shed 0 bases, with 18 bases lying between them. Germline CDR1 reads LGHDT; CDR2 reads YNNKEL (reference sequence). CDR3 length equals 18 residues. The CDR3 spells CASSRPSGAEATNEKLFF. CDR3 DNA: TGTGCCAGCAGCCGACCGTCTGGGGCCGAGGCAACTAATGAAAAACTGTTTTTT.

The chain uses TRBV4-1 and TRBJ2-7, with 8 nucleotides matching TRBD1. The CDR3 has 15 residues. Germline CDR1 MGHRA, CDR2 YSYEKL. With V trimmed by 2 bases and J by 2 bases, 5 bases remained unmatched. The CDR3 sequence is CASSQTDRVTYEQYF. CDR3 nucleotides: TGCGCCAGCAGCCAAACGGACAGGGTTACCTACGAGCAGTACTTC.

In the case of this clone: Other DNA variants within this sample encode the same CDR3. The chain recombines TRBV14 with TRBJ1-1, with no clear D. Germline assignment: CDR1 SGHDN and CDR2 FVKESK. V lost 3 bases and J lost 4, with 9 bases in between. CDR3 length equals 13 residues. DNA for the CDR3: TGTGCCAGCAGCCAGGCTCGGGGCACTGAAGCTTTCTTT. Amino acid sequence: CASSQARGTEAFF.

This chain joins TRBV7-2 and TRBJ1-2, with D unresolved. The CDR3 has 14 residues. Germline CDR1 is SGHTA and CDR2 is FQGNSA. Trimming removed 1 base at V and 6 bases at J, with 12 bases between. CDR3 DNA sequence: TGTGCCAGCAGCTTAGAGGCCGGGATCAATGGCTACACCTTC. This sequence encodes CASSLEAGINGYTF.

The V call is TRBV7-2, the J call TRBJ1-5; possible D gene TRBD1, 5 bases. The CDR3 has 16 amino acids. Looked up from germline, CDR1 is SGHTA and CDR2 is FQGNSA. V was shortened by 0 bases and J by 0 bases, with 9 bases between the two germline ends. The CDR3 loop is CASSLAGGYSNQPQHF. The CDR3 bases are TGTGCCAGCAGCTTAGCGGGGGGTTATAGCAATCAGCCCCAGCATTTT.

The CDR3 loop is CASASGEETQYF. For the CDR3, the DNA is TGTGCCAGCGCTAGCGGAGAAGAGACCCAGTACTTC. This chain links TRBV12-3 or TRBV12-4 with TRBJ2-5; TRBD2 matches at 7 bases. J lost 3 bases, V lost 8 bases, and 3 bases had no gene match. The CDR3 totals 12 residues.

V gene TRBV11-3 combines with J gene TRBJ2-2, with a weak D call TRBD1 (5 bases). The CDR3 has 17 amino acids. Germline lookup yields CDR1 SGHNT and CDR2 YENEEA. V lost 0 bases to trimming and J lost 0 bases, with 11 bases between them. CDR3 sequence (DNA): TGTGCCAGCAGCTTAGATCAAAGGGGCCCGAACACCGGGGAGCTGTTTTTT. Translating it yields CASSLDQRGPNTGELFF.

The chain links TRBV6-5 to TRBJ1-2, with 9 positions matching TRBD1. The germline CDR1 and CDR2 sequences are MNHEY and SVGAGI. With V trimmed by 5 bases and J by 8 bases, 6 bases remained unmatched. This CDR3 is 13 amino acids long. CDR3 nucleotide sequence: TGTGCCAGCAGTCTGGGACAGGGAATCGGCTACACCTTC. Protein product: CASSLGQGIGYTF.

CDR3 loop: CASSPSGSGLSEKLFF. CDR3 DNA sequence: TGTGCCAGCAGCCCCAGTGGGTCAGGGTTAAGCGAAAAACTGTTTTTT. V usage is TRBV3-1 (or the pseudogene TRBV3-2) and J usage is TRBJ1-4, with D tentatively TRBD1 (5 bases). The CDR3 is made up of 16 amino acids. The germline V gene encodes CDR1 LGHDT and CDR2 YNNKEL (reference sequence). V lost 4 bases to trimming and J lost 8 bases, with 20 bases between them.

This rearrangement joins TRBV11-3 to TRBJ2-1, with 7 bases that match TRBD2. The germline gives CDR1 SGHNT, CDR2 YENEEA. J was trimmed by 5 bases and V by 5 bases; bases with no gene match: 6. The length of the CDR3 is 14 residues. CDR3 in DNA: TGTGCCAGCAGCCCTACTAGCGCCCACAATGAGCAGTTCTTC. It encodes CASSPTSAHNEQFF.

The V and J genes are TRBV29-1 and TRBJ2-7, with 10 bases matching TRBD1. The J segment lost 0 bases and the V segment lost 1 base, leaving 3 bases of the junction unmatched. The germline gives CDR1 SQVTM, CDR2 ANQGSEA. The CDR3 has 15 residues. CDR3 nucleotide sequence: TGCAGCGTTGAAGGAGGGACAGGGGTCTCCTACGAGCAGTACTTC. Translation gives CSVEGGTGVSYEQYF.

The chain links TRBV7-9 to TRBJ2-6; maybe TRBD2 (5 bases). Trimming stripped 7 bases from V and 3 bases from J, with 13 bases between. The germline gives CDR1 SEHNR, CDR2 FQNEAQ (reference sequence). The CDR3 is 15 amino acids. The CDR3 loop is CASTPLGSGANVLTF. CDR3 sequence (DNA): TGTGCCAGCACCCCATTGGGGAGTGGGGCCAACGTCCTGACTTTC.

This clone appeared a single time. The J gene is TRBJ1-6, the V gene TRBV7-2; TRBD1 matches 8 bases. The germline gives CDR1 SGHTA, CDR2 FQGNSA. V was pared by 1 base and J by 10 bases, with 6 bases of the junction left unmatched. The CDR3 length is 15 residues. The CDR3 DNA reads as TGTGCCAGCAGCTTAGGGCGACAGGGGAGATCACCCCTCCACTTT. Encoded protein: CASSLGRQGRSPLHF.

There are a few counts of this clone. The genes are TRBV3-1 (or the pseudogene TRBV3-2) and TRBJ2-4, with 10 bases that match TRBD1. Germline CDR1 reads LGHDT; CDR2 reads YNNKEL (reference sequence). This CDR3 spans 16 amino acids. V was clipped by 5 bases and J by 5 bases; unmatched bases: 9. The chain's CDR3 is CASSSRTGGIENIQYF. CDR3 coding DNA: TGTGCCAGCAGCTCACGGACAGGGGGTATAGAAAACATTCAGTACTTC.

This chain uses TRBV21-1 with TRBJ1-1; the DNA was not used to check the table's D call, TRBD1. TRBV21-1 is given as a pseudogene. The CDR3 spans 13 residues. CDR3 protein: CASSKRGISEAFF. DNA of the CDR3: TGTGCCAGCAGTAAAAGGGGGATCAGTGAAGCTTTCTTT.

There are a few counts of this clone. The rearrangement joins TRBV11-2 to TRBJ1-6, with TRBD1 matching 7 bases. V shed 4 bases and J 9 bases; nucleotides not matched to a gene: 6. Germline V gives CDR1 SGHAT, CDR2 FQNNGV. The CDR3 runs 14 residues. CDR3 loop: CASSSQGFGSPLHF. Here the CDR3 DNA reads TGTGCCAGCAGCTCACAGGGGTTCGGTTCACCCCTCCACTTT. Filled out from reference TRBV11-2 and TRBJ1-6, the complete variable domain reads EAGVAQSPRYKIIEKRQSVAFWCNPISGHATLYWYQQILGQGPKLLIQFQNNGVVDDSQLPKDRFSAERLKGVDSTLKIQPAKLEDSAVYLCASSSQGFGSPLHFGNGTRLTVT.

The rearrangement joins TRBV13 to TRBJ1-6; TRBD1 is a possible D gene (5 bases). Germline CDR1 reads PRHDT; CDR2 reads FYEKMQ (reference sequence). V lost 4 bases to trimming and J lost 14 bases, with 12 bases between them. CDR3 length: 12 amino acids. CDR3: CASSSLGGALHF. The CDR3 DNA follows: TGTGCCAGCAGCTCGCTGGGGGGGGCCCTCCACTTT. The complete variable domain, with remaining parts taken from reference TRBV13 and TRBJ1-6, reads AAGVIQSPRHLIKEKRETATLKCYPIPRHDTVYWYQQGPGQDPQFLISFYEKMQSDKGSIPDRFSAQQFSDYHSELNMSSLELGDSALYFCASSSLGGALHFGNGTRLTVT.

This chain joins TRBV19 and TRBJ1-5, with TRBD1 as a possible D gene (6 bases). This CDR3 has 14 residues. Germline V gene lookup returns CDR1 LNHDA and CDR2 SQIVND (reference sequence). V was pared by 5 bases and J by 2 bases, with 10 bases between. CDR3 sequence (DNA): TGTGCCAGTAGTCAGGGGAACCGCAATCAGCCCCAGCATTTT. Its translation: CASSQGNRNQPQHF.

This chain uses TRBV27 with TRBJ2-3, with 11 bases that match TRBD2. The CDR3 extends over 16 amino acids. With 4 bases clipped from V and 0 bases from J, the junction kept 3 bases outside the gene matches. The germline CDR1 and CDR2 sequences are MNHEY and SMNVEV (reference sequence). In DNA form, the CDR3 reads TGTGCCAGCAGTTGGGGACTAGCGGCTAGCACAGATACGCAGTATTTT. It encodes CASSWGLAASTDTQYF.

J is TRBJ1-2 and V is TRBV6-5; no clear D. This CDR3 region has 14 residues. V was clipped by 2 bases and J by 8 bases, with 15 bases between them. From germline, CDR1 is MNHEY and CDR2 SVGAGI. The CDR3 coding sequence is TGTGCCAGCAGTTACCTCGGGAAGGGCGGAGGCTACACCTTC. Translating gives CASSYLGKGGGYTF.

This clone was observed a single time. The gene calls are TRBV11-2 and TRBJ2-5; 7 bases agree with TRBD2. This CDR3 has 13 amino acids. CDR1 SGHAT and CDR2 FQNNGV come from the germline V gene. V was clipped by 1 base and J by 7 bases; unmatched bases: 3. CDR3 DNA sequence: TGTGCCAGCAGCTTAGCGGGAGGAGGGACCCAGTACTTC. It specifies CASSLAGGGTQYF.

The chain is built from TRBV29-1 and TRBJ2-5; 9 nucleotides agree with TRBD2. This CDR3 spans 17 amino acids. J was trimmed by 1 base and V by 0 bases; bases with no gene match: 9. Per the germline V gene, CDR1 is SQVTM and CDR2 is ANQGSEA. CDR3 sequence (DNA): TGCAGCGTTGAAGATCGGCGGGAGGGATTCCGCCAAGAGACCCAGTACTTC. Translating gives CSVEDRREGFRQETQYF.

This CDR3 is CASSLGPEDSPLHF. The CDR3 DNA sequence: TGTGCCAGCAGCTTGGGACCGGAGGATTCACCCCTCCACTTT. V is TRBV5-4 and J is TRBJ1-6, with D unresolved. The CDR3 covers 14 residues. V lost 0 bases to trimming and J lost 8 bases, with 9 bases between them. The germline V gene has CDR1 SGHNT and CDR2 YYREEE (reference sequence).